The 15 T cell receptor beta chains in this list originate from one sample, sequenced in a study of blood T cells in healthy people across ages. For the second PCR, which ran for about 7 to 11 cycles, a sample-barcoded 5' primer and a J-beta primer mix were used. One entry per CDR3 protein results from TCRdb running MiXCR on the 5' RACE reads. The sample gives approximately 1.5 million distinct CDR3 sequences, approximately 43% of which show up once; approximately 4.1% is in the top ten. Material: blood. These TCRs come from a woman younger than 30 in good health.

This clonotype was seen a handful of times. CDR3 region: CAISEWETGTGKNIQYF. The DNA of the CDR3 is TGTGCCATCAGTGAATGGGAAACCGGGACAGGGAAAAACATTCAGTACTTC. This sequence joins TRBV10-3 and TRBJ2-4; 9 bases match TRBD1. Trimming cost V 3 bases and J 4 bases; bases outside gene matches: 10. Germline V CDR1 and CDR2: ENHRY, SYGVKD. This CDR3 spans 17 amino acids.

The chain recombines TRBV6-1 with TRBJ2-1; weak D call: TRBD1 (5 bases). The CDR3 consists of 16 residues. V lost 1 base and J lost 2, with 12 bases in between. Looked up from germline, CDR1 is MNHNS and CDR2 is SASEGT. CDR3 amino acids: CASSEEGIPPYNEQFF. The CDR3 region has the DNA TGTGCCAGCAGTGAAGAGGGGATCCCGCCCTACAATGAGCAGTTCTTC.

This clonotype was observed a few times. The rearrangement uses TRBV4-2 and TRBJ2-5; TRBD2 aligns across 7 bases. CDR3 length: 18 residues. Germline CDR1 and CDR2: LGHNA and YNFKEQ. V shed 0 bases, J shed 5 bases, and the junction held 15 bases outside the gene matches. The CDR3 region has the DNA TGTGCCAGCAGCCAAGATGGACCGTTCGGGACTAATTCGGAGACCCAGTACTTC. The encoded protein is CASSQDGPFGTNSETQYF.

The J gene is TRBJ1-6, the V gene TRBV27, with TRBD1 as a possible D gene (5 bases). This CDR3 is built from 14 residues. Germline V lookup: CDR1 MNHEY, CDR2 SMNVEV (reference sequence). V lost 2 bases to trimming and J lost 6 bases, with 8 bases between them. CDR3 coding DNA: TGTGCCAGCAGTTTAAGAGGGACTAATTCACCCCTCCACTTT. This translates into CASSLRGTNSPLHF.

CDR3 sequence (DNA): TGCAGCGTTTCCCCTAGACAGGGGAACTACGAGCAGTACTTC. Translation: CSVSPRQGNYEQYF. The genes are TRBV29-1 and TRBJ2-4; TRBD1 agrees at 8 bases. The J call may not be correct, given that the DNA end is closer to TRBJ2-7. This CDR3 contains 14 residues. Per the germline V gene, CDR1 is SQVTM and CDR2 is ANQGSEA.

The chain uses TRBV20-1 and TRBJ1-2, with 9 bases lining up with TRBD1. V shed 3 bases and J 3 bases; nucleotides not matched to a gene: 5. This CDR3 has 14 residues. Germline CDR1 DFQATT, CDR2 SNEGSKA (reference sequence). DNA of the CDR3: TGCAGTGCTAGTCTCTGGACAGGGGACTATGGCTACACCTTC. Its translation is CSASLWTGDYGYTF.

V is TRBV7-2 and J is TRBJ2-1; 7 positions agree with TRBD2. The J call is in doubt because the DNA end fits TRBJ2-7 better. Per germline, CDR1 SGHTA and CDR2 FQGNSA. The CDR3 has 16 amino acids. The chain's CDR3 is CASSPEGGSSYNEQYF. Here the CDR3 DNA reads TGTGCCAGCAGCCCAGAGGGCGGGAGCTCCTACAATGAGCAGTACTTC.

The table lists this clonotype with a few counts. The CDR3 bases are TGTGCCAGCAGTTTCCCAACAACTAGCGGGAGGACCTATAGGAATGAGCAGTTCTTC. Residues: CASSFPTTSGRTYRNEQFF. V and J are TRBV12-3 or TRBV12-4 and TRBJ2-1, with 12 bases identical to TRBD2. After removal of 3 bases from V and 7 bases from J, the junction contained 16 bases not matched to a gene. CDR3 length: 19 residues.

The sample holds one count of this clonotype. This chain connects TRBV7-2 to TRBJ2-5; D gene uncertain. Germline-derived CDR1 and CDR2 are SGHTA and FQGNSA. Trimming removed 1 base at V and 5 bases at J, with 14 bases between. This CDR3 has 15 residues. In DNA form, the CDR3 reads TGTGCCAGCAGCTTAGTGGGGATTCGTCGCGAGACCCAGTACTTC. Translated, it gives CASSLVGIRRETQYF.

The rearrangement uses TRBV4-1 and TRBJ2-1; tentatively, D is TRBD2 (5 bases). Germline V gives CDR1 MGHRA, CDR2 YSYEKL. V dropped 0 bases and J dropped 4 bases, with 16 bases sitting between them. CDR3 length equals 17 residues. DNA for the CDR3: TGCGCCAGCAGCCAAGAAATTGGCGGCGGGTGGTACAATGAGCAGTTCTTC. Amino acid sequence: CASSQEIGGGWYNEQFF.

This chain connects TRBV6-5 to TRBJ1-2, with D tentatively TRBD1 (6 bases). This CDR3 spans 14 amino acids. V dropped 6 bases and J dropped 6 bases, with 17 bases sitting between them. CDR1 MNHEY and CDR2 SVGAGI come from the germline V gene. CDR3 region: CASSQGGQDDGYTF. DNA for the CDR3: TGTGCCAGCAGCCAAGGGGGTCAAGACGATGGCTACACCTTC.

The DNA for the CDR3 is TGCAGTGCTAGAGATCCGTGGAGGGCGAACACTGAAGCTTTCTTT. Encoded protein: CSARDPWRANTEAFF. The chain is built from TRBV20-1 and TRBJ1-1; unclear D gene. The germline V gene encodes CDR1 DFQATT and CDR2 SNEGSKA (reference sequence). V shed 0 bases and J shed 1 base, with 12 bases lying between them. The CDR3 length is 15 residues.

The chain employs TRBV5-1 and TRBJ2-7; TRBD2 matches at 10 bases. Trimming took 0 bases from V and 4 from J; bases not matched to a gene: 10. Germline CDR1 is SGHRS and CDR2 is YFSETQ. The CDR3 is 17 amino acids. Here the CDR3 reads CASSLAYGASGGYEQYF. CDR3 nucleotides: TGCGCCAGCAGCTTGGCCTACGGGGCTAGCGGGGGATACGAGCAGTACTTC.

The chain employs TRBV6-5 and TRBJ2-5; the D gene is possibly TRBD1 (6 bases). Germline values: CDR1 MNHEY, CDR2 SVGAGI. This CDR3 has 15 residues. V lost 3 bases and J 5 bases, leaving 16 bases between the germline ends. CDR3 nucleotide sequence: TGTGCCAGCAGTTATCGCCAGGGGAGTGGCGAGACCCAGTACTTC. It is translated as CASSYRQGSGETQYF.

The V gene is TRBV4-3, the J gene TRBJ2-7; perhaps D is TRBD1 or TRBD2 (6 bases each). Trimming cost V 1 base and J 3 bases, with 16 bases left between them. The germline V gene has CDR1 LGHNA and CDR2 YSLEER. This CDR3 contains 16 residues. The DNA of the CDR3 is TGCGCCAGCAGCCAAGTTTCCGGGGGCGCCTTCTACGAGCAGTACTTC. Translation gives CASSQVSGGAFYEQYF.